The clone carrying this T cell receptor beta chain was counted ten times or more. Antigen unknown. The entry originates in a study of identical twins. Findings of the study overall: It was possible that invariant MAIT and iNKT cells partly confounded the zero-insertion analyses. Whereas memory repertoires showed no such difference, abundant cord blood beta clonotypes carried fewer insertions.

TCRdb re-derived calls from the 5' RACE reads in MiXCR, one entry per CDR3 protein. In the table there are around 340,000 distinct CDR3 sequences, about 12% of which are singletons. Healthy Caucasians supplied all donations. J gave up 0 bases and V 4 bases, and 5 bases lay outside the gene matches. The CDR3 has 16 amino acids. Germline V gene sequence: CDR1 ENHRY, CDR2 SYGVKD. This sample was also put to use in a study of yellow fever vaccine responses in identical twins. From that study: Reported findings indicate that twins' vaccine T cell responses seemed partially convergent, partially personalized.

This sequence was found in a woman under 30 in good health. Sequences were obtained from CD8+ T cells sorted from blood. This chain links TRBV10-3 with TRBJ2-3, with 9 bases identical to TRBD2. This chain's CDR3 is CAISGGLARSTDTQYF. CDR3 nucleotides: TGTGCCATCAGTGGAGGACTAGCGAGAAGCACAGATACGCAGTATTTT.